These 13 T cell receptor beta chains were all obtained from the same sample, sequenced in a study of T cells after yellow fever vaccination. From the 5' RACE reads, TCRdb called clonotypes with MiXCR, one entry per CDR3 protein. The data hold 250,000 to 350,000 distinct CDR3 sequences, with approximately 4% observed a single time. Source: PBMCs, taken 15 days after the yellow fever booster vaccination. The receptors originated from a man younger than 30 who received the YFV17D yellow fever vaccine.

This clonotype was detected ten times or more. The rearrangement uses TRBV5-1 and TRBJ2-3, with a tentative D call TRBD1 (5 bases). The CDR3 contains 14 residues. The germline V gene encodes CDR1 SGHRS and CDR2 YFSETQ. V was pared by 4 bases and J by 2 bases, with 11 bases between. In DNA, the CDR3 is TGCGCCAGCAGCCCTGACAGACCCACAGATACGCAGTATTTT. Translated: CASSPDRPTDTQYF.

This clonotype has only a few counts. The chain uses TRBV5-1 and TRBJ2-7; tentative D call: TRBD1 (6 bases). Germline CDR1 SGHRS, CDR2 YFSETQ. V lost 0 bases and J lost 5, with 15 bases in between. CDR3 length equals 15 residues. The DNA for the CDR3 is TGCGCCAGCAGCTTGGAGGCCAGGGGATCGGACGAGCAGTACTTC. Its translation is CASSLEARGSDEQYF.

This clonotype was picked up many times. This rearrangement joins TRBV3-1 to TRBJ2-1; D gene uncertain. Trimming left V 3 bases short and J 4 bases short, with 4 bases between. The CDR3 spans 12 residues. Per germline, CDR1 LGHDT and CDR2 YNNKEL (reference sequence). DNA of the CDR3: TGTGCCAGCAGCCACAGATACAATGAGCAGTTCTTC. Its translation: CASSHRYNEQFF.

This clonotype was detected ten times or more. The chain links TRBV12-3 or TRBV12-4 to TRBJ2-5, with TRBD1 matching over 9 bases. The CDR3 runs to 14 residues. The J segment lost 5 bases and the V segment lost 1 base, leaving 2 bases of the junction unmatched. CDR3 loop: CASSLGDRVETQYF. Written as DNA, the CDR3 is TGTGCCAGCAGTTTAGGGGACAGGGTGGAGACCCAGTACTTC.

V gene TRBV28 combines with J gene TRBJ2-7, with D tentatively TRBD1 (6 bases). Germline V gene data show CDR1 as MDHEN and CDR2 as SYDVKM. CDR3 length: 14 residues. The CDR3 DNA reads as TGTGCCAGCGGCAGCCCCCGGACAGCTTACGAGCTGTACGTC. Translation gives CASGSPRTAYELYV.

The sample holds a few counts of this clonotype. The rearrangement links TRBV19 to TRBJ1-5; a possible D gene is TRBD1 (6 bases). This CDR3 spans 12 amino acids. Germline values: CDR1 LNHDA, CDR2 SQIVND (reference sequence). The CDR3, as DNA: TGTGCGATAGGACAGATGGATCAGCCCCAGCATTTT. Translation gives CAIGQMDQPQHF.

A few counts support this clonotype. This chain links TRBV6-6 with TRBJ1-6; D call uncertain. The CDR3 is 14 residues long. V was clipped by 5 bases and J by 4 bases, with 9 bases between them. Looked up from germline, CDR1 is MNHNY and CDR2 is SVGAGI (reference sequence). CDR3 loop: CASSNTEYNSPLHF. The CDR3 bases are TGTGCCAGCAGTAACACAGAGTATAATTCACCCCTCCACTTT.

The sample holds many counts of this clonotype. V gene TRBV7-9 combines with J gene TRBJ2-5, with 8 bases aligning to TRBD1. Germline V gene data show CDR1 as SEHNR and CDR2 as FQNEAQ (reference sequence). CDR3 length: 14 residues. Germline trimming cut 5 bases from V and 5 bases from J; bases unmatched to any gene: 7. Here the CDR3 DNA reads TGTGCCAGCAGCCCCTCGACAGGGGTGGAGACCCAGTACTTC. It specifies CASSPSTGVETQYF.

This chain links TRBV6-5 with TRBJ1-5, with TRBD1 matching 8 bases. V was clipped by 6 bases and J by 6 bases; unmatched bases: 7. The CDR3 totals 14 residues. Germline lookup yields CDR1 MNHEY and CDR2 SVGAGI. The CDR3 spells CASSPQGAVQPQHF. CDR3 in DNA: TGTGCCAGCAGCCCTCAGGGGGCAGTTCAGCCCCAGCATTTT.

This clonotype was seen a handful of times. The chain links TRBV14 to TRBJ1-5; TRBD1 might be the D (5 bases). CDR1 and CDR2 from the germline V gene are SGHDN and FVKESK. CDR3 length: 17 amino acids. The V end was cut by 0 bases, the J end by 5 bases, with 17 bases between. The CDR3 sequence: CASSQEGIGAMDQPQHF. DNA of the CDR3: TGTGCCAGCAGCCAAGAGGGGATAGGGGCGATGGATCAGCCCCAGCATTTT. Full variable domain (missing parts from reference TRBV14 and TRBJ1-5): EAGVTQFPSHSVIEKGQTVTLRCDPISGHDNLYWYRRVMGKEIKFLLHFVKESKQDESGMPNNRFLAERTGGTYSTLKVQPAELEDSGVYFCASSQEGIGAMDQPQHFGDGTRLSIL.

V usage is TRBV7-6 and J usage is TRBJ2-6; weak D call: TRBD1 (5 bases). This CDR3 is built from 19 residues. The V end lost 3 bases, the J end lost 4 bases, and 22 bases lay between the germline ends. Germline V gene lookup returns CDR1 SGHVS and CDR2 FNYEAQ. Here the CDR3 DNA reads TGTGCCAGCAGCTTCGGGTTCAGGGCCAATGTGGCCGGGGCCAACGTCCTGACTTTC. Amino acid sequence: CASSFGFRANVAGANVLTF.

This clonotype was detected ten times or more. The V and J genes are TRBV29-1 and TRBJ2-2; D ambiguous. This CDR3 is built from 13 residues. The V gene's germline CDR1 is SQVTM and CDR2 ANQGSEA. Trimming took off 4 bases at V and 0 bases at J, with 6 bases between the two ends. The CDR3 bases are TGCAGCGTTGTGGTCCCGAACACCGGGGAGCTGTTTTTT. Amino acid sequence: CSVVVPNTGELFF.

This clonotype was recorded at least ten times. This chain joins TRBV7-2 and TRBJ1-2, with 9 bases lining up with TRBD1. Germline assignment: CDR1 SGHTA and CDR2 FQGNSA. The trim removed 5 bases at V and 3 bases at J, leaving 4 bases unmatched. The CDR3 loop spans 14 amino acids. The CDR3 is CASSLGTGYYGYTF. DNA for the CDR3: TGTGCCAGCAGCCTGGGGACAGGGTACTATGGCTACACCTTC.